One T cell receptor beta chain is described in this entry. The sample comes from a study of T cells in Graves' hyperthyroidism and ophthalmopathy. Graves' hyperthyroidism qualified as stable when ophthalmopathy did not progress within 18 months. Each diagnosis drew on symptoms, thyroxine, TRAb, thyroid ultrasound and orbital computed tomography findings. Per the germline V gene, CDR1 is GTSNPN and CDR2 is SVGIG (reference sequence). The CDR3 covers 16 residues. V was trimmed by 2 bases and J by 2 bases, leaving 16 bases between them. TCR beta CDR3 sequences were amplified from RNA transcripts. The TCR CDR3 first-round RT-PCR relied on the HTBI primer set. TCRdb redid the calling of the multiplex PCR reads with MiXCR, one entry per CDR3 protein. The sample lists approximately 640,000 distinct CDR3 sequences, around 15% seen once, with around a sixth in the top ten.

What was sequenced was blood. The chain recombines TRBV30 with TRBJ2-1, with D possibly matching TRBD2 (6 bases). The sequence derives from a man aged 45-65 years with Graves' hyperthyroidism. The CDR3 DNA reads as TGTGCCTGGAGTAAGACTATCGGGAGTGCCTACAATGAGCAGTTCTTC. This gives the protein CAWSKTIGSAYNEQFF.